This T cell receptor (beta chain) came from a study of vaccination and CD4 T cells after COVID-19 (dated by TCRdb to the early 2020s). About the full investigation: Every convalescent patient had a positive nasal swab PCR test for SARS-CoV-2, with mild disease in nine or ten patients and severe disease in one. In about 11 COVID-19 convalescent patients and a few infection-naive healthy vaccine recipients, the spike-specific CD4+ TCR repertoire before mRNA vaccination was compared with the repertoire after mRNA vaccination. For stimulating the cultures, overlapping spike peptide pools were used, derived from SARS-CoV-2 as well as from the common cold coronaviruses HCoV-NL63, HCoV-OC43 and HCoV-229E. As controls, cultures received a CEFX viral epitope pool (the positive control), an HIV-1 Nef peptide pool (the negative control), or no peptide at all. The convalescent cohort comprised six males and four females, including two Hispanic individuals, seven Caucasians, two Asians and one multiracial person. Each participant got two doses of either the Pfizer-BioNTech BNT162b2 vaccine (n=8) or the Moderna mRNA-1273 vaccine (n=2). Post-COVID blood samples from convalescent patients were collected a median of roughly 100 days after diagnosis, with a range of 35 to 161 days. Post-vaccine blood samples were taken a median of about 72 days after the second vaccine dose, with a range of roughly 13 to 250 days. Study-wide findings and limitations: Only a relatively small number of convalescent patients were included in the study, and early timepoints following natural infection were not analyzed. In convalescent patients, a median around 90% of post-vaccine SARS-CoV-2-reactive clones were detected only after vaccination, suggesting vaccine-specific priming. Although the median number of SARS-CoV-2-reactive clonotypes went up from roughly 20 after infection to around 39 after vaccination, the increase was not significant. Nearly all vaccine-specific clones in convalescent patients (304 of 307) were mono-reactive for SARS-CoV-2 spike rather than cross-reactive with common cold coronaviruses.

The protocol used for the library was PCR. At the Johns Hopkins FTIC core, DNA from the cultured CD4+ T cells underwent TCR sequencing with the Oncomine TCR Beta short-read assay. The QIAamp micro DNA kit was used to extract genomic DNA from the cultured CD4+ T cells. Oncomine TCR Beta libraries made from cultured CD4+ T cells were pooled using unique dual indexes and sequenced on an Illumina iSeq 100. The authors processed their data as follows. Non-productive sequences were filtered out, and CDR3s that did not start with C, did not end with F or W, or were shorter than 7 amino acids were discarded. The MANAFEST web application identified antigen-specific clonotypes by comparing peptide-stimulated wells against reference wells and other culture wells. An FDR below 0.05, an odds ratio above 5, and a productive frequency above 0.1% in at least two of three replicate wells were required for clones to be considered positive. A clonotype counted as cross-reactive if it showed significant expansion both in the SARS-CoV-2 spike wells and in at least one common cold coronavirus spike condition. Using R version 3.6.1, CDR3 homology was evaluated through Levenshtein distances (stringdist) along with unrooted phylogenetic trees (ape). TCRdb redid the processing of the public reads, applying fastp at Q25 and MiXCR, and retained in-frame beta chains. CDR3 protein sequences are deduplicated, and each keeps its most common genes and DNA. It is TCRdb's table, rather than the study itself, that gives the V and J calls and clone size. This sample gives roughly 17,000 distinct CDR3 sequences in total; around 52% of them show up just once. The ten biggest clones cover roughly 3.6% of the sample.

A remark on this clonotype: Its antigen has not been determined. The sample holds no much larger clone one base away, and base qualities are not on file.

This sample's treatment or condition label indicates: roughly ten-day PBMC culture with coronavirus spike peptide pools or control peptides (ViraFEST assay). The ViraFEST assay was used in the study, in which antigen-specific T cells were expanded with peptide pools and expanded clonotypes were subsequently identified by TCR sequencing. The convalescent patients' positive SARS-CoV-2 PCR tests were from March to December 2020, which was before the Alpha, Beta and Delta variants emerged in the United States. Some 2 million PBMCs per well were cultured in IMDM with about 5% human AB serum and approximately 10 IU/ml IL-2, plus 10 ug/ml peptide pools. Half of the culture medium was replaced with fresh IL-2-containing medium on days 3 and 7. CD4+ T cells were isolated after around 9 days of culture through negative selection using the EasySep CD4+ T cell isolation kit. Ficoll-Paque Plus gradient centrifugation was used to isolate PBMCs from whole blood, and the isolated PBMCs were then either used fresh or cryopreserved at -140C. Triplicate wells were generally used for each culture condition.

Per the germline V gene, ENHRY is the CDR1 and SYGVKD is the CDR2. The CDR3 has 13 amino acids, counting the end cysteine and phenylalanine. Only CDR3 DNA remains: 39 bases, in frame from the first base. For this chain, trimming is 10 bases at the V end and 6 bases at the J end, and the number of junction bases without a gene match is 7. The chain links TRBV10-3 with TRBJ2-1; 9 bases in between match TRBD1. The TCR comes from a human donor who had recovered from COVID-19. The sample in question was CD4+ T cells from blood, cultured in vitro, obtained before SARS-CoV-2 vaccination. The CDR3 region reads CATGDREGNEQFF. The sequenced DNA: TGTGCCACTGGGGACAGGGAGGGCAATGAGCAGTTCTTC.